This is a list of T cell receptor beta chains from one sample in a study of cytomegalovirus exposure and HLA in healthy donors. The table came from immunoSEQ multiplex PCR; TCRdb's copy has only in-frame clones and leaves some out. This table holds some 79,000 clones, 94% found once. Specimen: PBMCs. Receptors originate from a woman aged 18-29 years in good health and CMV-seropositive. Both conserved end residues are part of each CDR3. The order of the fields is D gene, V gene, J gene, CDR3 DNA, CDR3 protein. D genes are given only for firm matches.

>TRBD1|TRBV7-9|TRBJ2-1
TGTGCCAGCAGCGGCGGACAGGGGGCCGTATATGAGCAGTTCTTC
CASSGGQGAVYEQFF
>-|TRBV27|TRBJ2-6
TGTGCCAGCAGTTCCCTGTTTGGGGTGGAGGGCTCTGGGGCCAACGTCCTGACTTTC
CASSSLFGVEGSGANVLTF
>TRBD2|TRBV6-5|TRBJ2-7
TGTGCCAGCAGCGCTAGCGGGAAGGGCGAGCAGTACTTC
CASSASGKGEQYF
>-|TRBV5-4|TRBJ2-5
TGTGCCAGCAGCTTGTCCGGGACTCCCCGTCGCGAGACCCAGTACTTC
CASSLSGTPRRETQYF
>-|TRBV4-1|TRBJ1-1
TGCGCCAGCAGCCAAGGGGGACTGATGAACACTGAAGCTTTCTTT
CASSQGGLMNTEAFF
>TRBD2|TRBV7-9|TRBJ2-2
TGTGCCAGCAGCTTAGCCTTAGCGGGAGGCACCGGGGAGCTGTTTTTT
CASSLALAGGTGELFF
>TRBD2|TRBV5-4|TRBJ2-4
TGTGCCAGCAGCATCGGGACTAGCGCTCTAGCCAAAAACATTCAGTACTTC
CASSIGTSALAKNIQYF
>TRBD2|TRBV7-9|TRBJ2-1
TGTGCCAGCAGCTCGCTAAGCGGGACCTACAATGAGCAGTTCTTC
CASSSLSGTYNEQFF
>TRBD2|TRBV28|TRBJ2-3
TGTGCCAGCAGTACCCGAACTAGCGGCAAAGATACGCAGTATTTT
CASSTRTSGKDTQYF
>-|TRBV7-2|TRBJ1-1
TGTGCCAGCAGCTTAGGGCCAAGGGGTGCAGGGTCTTTCTTT
CASSLGPRGAGSFF
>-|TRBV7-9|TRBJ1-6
TGTGCCAGCAGCTCCCCCCCCGAATATAGCTCCTATAATTCACCCCTCCACTTT
CASSSPPEYSSYNSPLHF
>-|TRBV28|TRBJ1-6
TGTGCCAGCAGGGACAGAAGGAATTCACCCCTCCACTTT
CASRDRRNSPLHF
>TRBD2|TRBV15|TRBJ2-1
TGTGCCACCAGCAGAGAATCCGTGCGCGGGAGTCACAATGAGCAGTTCTTC
CATSRESVRGSHNEQFF
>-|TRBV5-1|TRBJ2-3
TGCGCCAGCAGCTTATCGGGGGGCACAGATACGCAGTATTTT
CASSLSGGTDTQYF
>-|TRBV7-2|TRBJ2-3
TGTGCCAGCAGCTTAGCTGGTCTCACAGGCACAGATACGCAGTATTTT
CASSLAGLTGTDTQYF